The TCR beta chain under discussion was sequenced for a study of CD4 T cells in relation to SARS-CoV-2 and coronaviruses. Findings and limits, study-wide: SARS-CoV-2-driven expansion was significantly weaker in crossreactive than monoreactive clones. According to naive versus memory sequencing, detected responses are memory recall, not newly primed.

Profiling relied on immunoSEQ multiplex PCR, and the TCRdb table lists in-frame clones only, not all of them. The table has about 34,000 clones, roughly 82% seen once. About this clone: The antigen is undetermined.

Naive or memory CD4+ cells were cultured 1:1 with T cell-depleted PBMCs plus CEF. Germline V CDR1 and CDR2: MNHEY, SVGAGI. V lost 2 bases to trimming and J lost 1 base, with 3 bases between them. The CDR3 length is 12 residues. The sample was memory CD4+ T cells from PBMCs, cultured in vitro. The clonotype comes from an adult with COVID-19. The V and J genes are TRBV6-5 and TRBJ2-7; D is undetermined. The CDR3 loop is CASSYRSYEQYF. The CDR3 bases are TGTGCCAGCAGTTACCGATCCTACGAGCAGTACTTC.